What follows are 14 T cell receptor beta chains derived from one specimen sequenced in a study of CD8 T cells in Susac syndrome (dated by TCRdb to the late 2010s). Receptor amplification or capture employed the immunoSEQ multiplex PCR assay. RNA was extracted using the RNeasy kit, and roughly 0.45 to 1 microgram was reverse transcribed with random hexamers. TCRdb passed the public sequencing reads through fastp at Q25 and MiXCR, retaining productive beta sequences. Merged by CDR3 protein, the rows form single entries marked with the most common genes and DNA. This sample has 200,000 or so distinct CDR3 sequences in its table, and 95% of those were observed once. The ten biggest clones cover around 0.16% of the sample. The sample comprised CD8+ T cells from PBMCs. Receptors were obtained from a human donor with Susac syndrome.

The chain couples TRBV3-1 to TRBJ2-1; TRBD2 matches at 8 bases. Germline-derived CDR1 and CDR2 are LGHDT and YNNKEL (reference sequence). The CDR3 consists of 16 residues. With V trimmed by 0 bases and J by 4 bases, 5 bases remained unmatched. The CDR3 loop reads CASSQEQRGLYNEQFF. Here the CDR3 DNA reads TGTGCCAGCAGCCAAGAACAGCGGGGGTTATACAATGAGCAGTTCTTC.

The chain employs TRBV10-2 and TRBJ1-3; D call uncertain. The CDR3 is made up of 11 amino acids. The ends were cut back, 7 bases at V and 3 bases at J, with 4 bases in the middle. Germline CDR1 WSHSY, CDR2 SAAADI. The CDR3 DNA follows: TGCGCCAGCACGCTTGGAAACACCATATATTTT. Amino acids: CASTLGNTIYF.

The chain couples TRBV13 to TRBJ1-1; D uncertain. Germline loops: CDR1 PRHDT, CDR2 FYEKMQ (reference sequence). This CDR3 is 13 amino acids long. V was cut by 5 bases and J by 1 base, with 8 bases left in between. This CDR3 reads CASSPNSNTEAFF. In DNA form, the CDR3 reads TGTGCCAGCAGCCCAAATTCGAACACTGAAGCTTTCTTT.

The chain combines TRBV28 with TRBJ1-5; D not resolved. CDR1 and CDR2 (germline): MDHEN, SYDVKM. V was clipped by 5 bases and J by 4 bases, with 3 bases between them. There are 11 residues in the CDR3. As DNA, the CDR3 is TGTGCCAGCAGTCAAAATCAGCCCCAGCATTTT. It translates to CASSQNQPQHF. Looking up the rest from reference TRBV28 and TRBJ1-5 gives the full variable domain: DVKVTQSSRYLVKRTGEKVFLECVQDMDHENMFWYRQDPGLGLRLIYFSYDVKMKEKGDIPEGYSVSREKKERFSLILESASTNQTSMYLCASSQNQPQHFGDGTRLSIL.

This clonotype was seen a single time. The rearrangement uses TRBV3-1 and TRBJ2-7; TRBD2 aligns across 9 bases. The CDR3 contains 15 residues. The V gene end was trimmed by 4 bases and the J gene end by 0 bases; junction bases not matched to a gene: 4. CDR1 is LGHDT, CDR2 YNNKEL, per germline (reference sequence). The CDR3 DNA sequence: TGTGCCAGCAGCCGAGAGCGGGGGGCCTCCTACGAGCAGTACTTC. Translating it yields CASSRERGASYEQYF.

The rearrangement uses TRBV15 and TRBJ1-2; TRBD1 agrees at 7 bases. The CDR3 is 16 residues long. CDR1 LNHNV and CDR2 YYDKDF come from the germline V gene (reference sequence). V gave up 0 bases and J gave up 5 bases; unmatched junction bases: 9. Here the CDR3 DNA reads TGTGCCACCAGCAGAGATGGGCCAGGGGGTCCTTATGGCTACACCTTC. The encoded protein is CATSRDGPGGPYGYTF. The full variable domain, its missing parts supplied by reference TRBV15 and TRBJ1-2, is DAMVIQNPRYQVTQFGKPVTLSCSQTLNHNVMYWYQQKSSQAPKLLFHYYDKDFNNEADTPDNFQSRRPNTSFCFLDIRSPGLGDTAMYLCATSRDGPGGPYGYTFGSGTRLTVV.

The chain employs TRBV2 and TRBJ2-5; 8 bases are a match to TRBD2. CDR1 is SNHLY and CDR2 is FYNNEI in the germline V gene. The CDR3 is 17 residues long. With V trimmed by 4 bases and J by 2 bases, 12 bases remained unmatched. CDR3 DNA sequence: TGTGCCAGCAGTGTGGTCAGGAGCGGGGGATCTCAAGAGACCCAGTACTTC. This codes for CASSVVRSGGSQETQYF.

V is TRBV19 and J is TRBJ2-1; 9 bases are a match to TRBD2. The trim removed 8 bases at V and 10 bases at J, leaving 12 bases unmatched. The CDR3 totals 14 residues. Germline loops: CDR1 LNHDA, CDR2 SQIVND (reference sequence). The CDR3 nucleotides are TGTGCCAGTTGGGCGGGAGGGCCGGTTGACGAGCAGTTCTTC. Translating gives CASWAGGPVDEQFF.

The chain has TRBV24-1 and TRBJ2-1, with 10 positions matching TRBD2. The CDR3 is 17 residues long. The J segment lost 9 bases and the V segment lost 2 bases, leaving 12 bases of the junction unmatched. Germline CDR1 and CDR2: KGHDR and SFDVKD. The CDR3 nucleotides are TGTGCCACCAGTGATTCTCACTACGCTAGCGGGGGAGGTGAGCAGTTCTTC. Its translation is CATSDSHYASGGGEQFF.

This chain connects TRBV5-4 to TRBJ2-5; the D is unclear. Germline V CDR1 and CDR2: SGHNT, YYREEE (reference sequence). This CDR3 is 15 amino acids long. The ends were cut back, 2 bases at V and 5 bases at J, with 16 bases in the middle. As DNA, the CDR3 is TGTGCCAGCAGCTTTAAGAGGCTAGACGGTGAGACCCAGTACTTC. It codes for CASSFKRLDGETQYF.

The chain employs TRBV12-5 and TRBJ2-3; D is unresolved. From germline, CDR1 is LGHNT and CDR2 FRNRAP. With 6 bases removed from V and 5 bases from J, the gap between germline ends came to 12 bases. CDR3 length equals 13 residues. Here the CDR3 DNA reads TGTGCTAGTGGCTCCTCCTTAGGAGATACGCAGTATTTT. It encodes CASGSSLGDTQYF.

The chain joins TRBV3-1 to TRBJ2-7, with 8 bases aligning to TRBD2. This CDR3 is built from 15 residues. Germline CDR1 and CDR2: LGHDT and YNNKEL (reference sequence). J gave up 1 base and V 2 bases, and 4 bases lay outside the gene matches. The chain's CDR3 is CASSQRAGASYEQYF. The CDR3 DNA follows: TGTGCCAGCAGCCAAAGAGCGGGAGCGTCCTACGAGCAGTACTTC.

This chain joins TRBV6-5 and TRBJ2-7, with D hard to call. V lost 0 bases to trimming and J lost 0 bases, with 6 bases between them. The CDR3 runs to 14 residues. Germline V gives CDR1 MNHEY, CDR2 SVGAGI. The DNA of the CDR3 is TGTGCCAGCAGTTACTCTCCTTCCTCCTACGAGCAGTACTTC. Its protein product is CASSYSPSSYEQYF.

The chain joins TRBV13 to TRBJ2-1, with TRBD2 matching 16 bases. The length of the CDR3 is 16 residues. CDR1 PRHDT and CDR2 FYEKMQ come from the germline V gene (reference sequence). V dropped 6 bases and J dropped 9; count of bases not matched to a gene: 8. The CDR3: CASSPKGTSGRGEQFF. The CDR3, as DNA: TGTGCCAGCAGTCCTAAAGGGACTAGCGGGAGGGGTGAGCAGTTCTTC.